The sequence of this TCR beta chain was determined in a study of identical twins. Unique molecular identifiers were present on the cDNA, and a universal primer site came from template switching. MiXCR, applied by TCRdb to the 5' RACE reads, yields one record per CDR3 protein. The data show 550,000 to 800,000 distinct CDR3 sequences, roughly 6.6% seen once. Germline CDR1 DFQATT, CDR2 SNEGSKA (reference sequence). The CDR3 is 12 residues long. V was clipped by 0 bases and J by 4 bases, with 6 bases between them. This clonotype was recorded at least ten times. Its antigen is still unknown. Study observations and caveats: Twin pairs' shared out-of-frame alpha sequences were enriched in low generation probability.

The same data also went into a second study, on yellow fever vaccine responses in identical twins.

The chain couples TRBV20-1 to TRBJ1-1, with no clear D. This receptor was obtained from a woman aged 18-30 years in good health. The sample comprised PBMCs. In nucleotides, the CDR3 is TGCAGTGCTAGAGAAGACGCCACTGAAGCTTTCTTT. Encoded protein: CSAREDATEAFF.